Listed below are T cell receptor beta chains from one sample, sequenced in a study of blood T cell repertoires in COVID-19. Libraries were prepared by immunoSEQ multiplex PCR; TCRdb keeps only in-frame clonotypes and omits some of them. This table has some 250,000 clones, 84% appearing once. The sample comprised peripheral blood. These TCRs come from a man aged 55-75 years with acute or convalescent COVID-19. The CDR3 runs from the conserved cysteine through the conserved F or W. Each record gives: clone size, V gene, D gene, J gene, CDR3 DNA, CDR3 protein. D genes are given only for firm matches. Clone sizes are given selectively: once, few, many, or a class where the clone is expanded.

size: -
V: TRBV4-3
D: TRBD2
J: TRBJ2-2
DNA: TGCGCCAGCAGCCAAGATAGTCGTAGCGGGAGGGCACGCACCGGGGAGCTGTTTTTT
CDR3: CASSQDSRSGRARTGELFF

size: -
V: TRBV12-3/TRBV12-4
D: TRBD2
J: TRBJ2-1
DNA: TGTGCCAGCACCCTTCCCCGGGAGGCGCAGTTCTTC
CDR3: CASTLPREAQFF

size: few
V: TRBV5-6
D: -
J: TRBJ1-2
DNA: TGTGCCAGCAGCTCCTCAGGGAGGTATGGCTACACCTTC
CDR3: CASSSSGRYGYTF

size: -
V: TRBV11-2
D: -
J: TRBJ1-4
DNA: TGTGCCAGCAGCATACTGGGGCAGGCGCTTGAAAAACTGTTTTTT
CDR3: CASSILGQALEKLFF

size: -
V: TRBV19
D: -
J: TRBJ2-7
DNA: TGTGCCAGTAGTATCCGCCCGGGATACTCCTACGAGCAGTACTTC
CDR3: CASSIRPGYSYEQYF

size: -
V: TRBV6-2/TRBV6-3
D: -
J: TRBJ2-5
DNA: TGTGCCAGCAGCGACGGGACACAACAAGAGACCCAGTACTTC
CDR3: CASSDGTQQETQYF

size: -
V: TRBV2
D: TRBD1
J: TRBJ2-7
DNA: TGTGCCAGCAGACGACAGGGGGCTACCTACGAGCAGTACTTC
CDR3: CASRRQGATYEQYF

size: -
V: TRBV5-4
D: TRBD1
J: TRBJ1-2
DNA: TGTGCCAGCAGCTTGGGACAGGGAGGTAACTATGGCTACACCTTC
CDR3: CASSLGQGGNYGYTF

size: -
V: TRBV5-6
D: -
J: TRBJ1-2
DNA: TGTGCCAGCAGCTTTATGGCAGGGGATCTCTCGGCTGGCTACACCTTC
CDR3: CASSFMAGDLSAGYTF

size: few
V: TRBV5-1
D: -
J: TRBJ2-7
DNA: TGCGCCAGCAGCTTGGCTAAGCTAGCGTTGTTGTCCTACGAGCAGTACTTC
CDR3: CASSLAKLALLSYEQYF

size: -
V: TRBV6-5
D: -
J: TRBJ1-5
DNA: TGTGCCAGCAGTATTACAGGGCTCGGACAGCCCCAGCATTTT
CDR3: CASSITGLGQPQHF

size: -
V: TRBV7-9
D: TRBD1
J: TRBJ2-5
DNA: TGTGCCAGCAGCATCGGACAGGGTGGGGAGACCCAGTACTTC
CDR3: CASSIGQGGETQYF

size: -
V: TRBV28
D: -
J: TRBJ1-6
DNA: TGTGCCAGCAGGGAACAGGGAATTGGATCACCCCTCCACTTT
CDR3: CASREQGIGSPLHF

size: -
V: TRBV6-5
D: TRBD1
J: TRBJ2-2
DNA: TGTGCCTCCGAGCAGGGGGCAGGCACCGGGGAGCTGTTTTTT
CDR3: CASEQGAGTGELFF

size: -
V: TRBV7-9
D: -
J: TRBJ2-3
DNA: TGTGCCAGCAGCATTCAAGATACGCAGTATTTT
CDR3: CASSIQDTQYF

size: -
V: TRBV18
D: TRBD2
J: TRBJ2-5
DNA: TGTGCCAGCTCACCGCCTCGACTAGCGGGAAAGGAGACCCAGTACTTC
CDR3: CASSPPRLAGKETQYF

size: few
V: TRBV19
D: -
J: TRBJ1-1
DNA: TGTGCCAGTAGTAGCCCTCGAGGTCCTATGAACACTGAAGCTTTCTTT
CDR3: CASSSPRGPMNTEAFF

size: -
V: TRBV5-1
D: TRBD1
J: TRBJ2-7
DNA: TGCGCCAGCAGCTTGGCGACCGGGACAGGGTGGTACGAGCAGTACTTC
CDR3: CASSLATGTGWYEQYF

size: -
V: TRBV19
D: TRBD2
J: TRBJ2-1
DNA: TGTGCCAGTAGTAGCGGGAGGGGAGGAGGTGAGCAGTTCTTC
CDR3: CASSSGRGGGEQFF

size: -
V: TRBV5-4
D: TRBD2
J: TRBJ2-2
DNA: TGTGCCAGCAGCCCAAGGACTAGCGGGGGCCACGGGGAGCTGTTTTTT
CDR3: CASSPRTSGGHGELFF

size: -
V: TRBV18
D: -
J: TRBJ1-2
DNA: TGTGCCAGCTCACCCCCGGGCAGGGGCGCCTATGGCTACACCTTC
CDR3: CASSPPGRGAYGYTF

size: -
V: TRBV19
D: TRBD1
J: TRBJ1-6
DNA: TGTGCCAGTAGTATGACAGGGGGATATTCACCCCTCCACTTT
CDR3: CASSMTGGYSPLHF

size: once
V: TRBV25-1
D: TRBD1
J: TRBJ1-5
DNA: TGTGCCAGCAGTGCCGGGACAGGGGAGAATCAGCCCCAGCATTTT
CDR3: CASSAGTGENQPQHF